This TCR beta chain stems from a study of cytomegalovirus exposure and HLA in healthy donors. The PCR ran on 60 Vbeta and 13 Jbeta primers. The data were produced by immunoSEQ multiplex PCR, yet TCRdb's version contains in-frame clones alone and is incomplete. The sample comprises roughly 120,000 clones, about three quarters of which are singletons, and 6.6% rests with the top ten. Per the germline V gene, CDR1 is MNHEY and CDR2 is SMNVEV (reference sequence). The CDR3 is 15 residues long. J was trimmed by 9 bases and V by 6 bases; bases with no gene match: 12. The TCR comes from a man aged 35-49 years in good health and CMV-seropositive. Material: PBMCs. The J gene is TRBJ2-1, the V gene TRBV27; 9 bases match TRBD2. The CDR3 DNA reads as TGTGCCAGCAGATCCGGGACTAGCTATTTTATTGAGCAGTTCTTC. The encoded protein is CASRSGTSYFIEQFF.